Sequencing of this TCR beta chain was carried out in a study of T cell changes during pregnancy in multiple sclerosis. Produced via immunoSEQ multiplex PCR; TCRdb's table is partial and in-frame only. The sample includes around 71,000 clones, around nine tenths of them seen just once. This CDR3 has 13 amino acids. Trimming removed 3 bases at V and 2 bases at J, with 5 bases between. CDR1 and CDR2 from the germline V gene are LNHDA and SQIVND (reference sequence). The sequences come from peripheral blood, collected in the third trimester of pregnancy. V is TRBV19 and J is TRBJ1-5; no reliable D call. The TCR comes from a female donor with multiple sclerosis, enrolled in a pregnancy study. The CDR3 region is CASSIVGNQPQHF. DNA of the CDR3: TGTGCCAGTAGTATCGTTGGCAATCAGCCCCAGCATTTT. The full variable domain, with the rest looked up from reference TRBV19 and TRBJ1-5, is DGGITQSPKYLFRKEGQNVTLSCEQNLNHDAMYWYRQDPGQGLRLIYYSQIVNDFQKGDIAEGYSVSREKKESFPLTVTSAQKNPTAFYLCASSIVGNQPQHFGDGTRLSIL.